The present entry profiles one T cell receptor (beta chain) with its context. The sample comes from a study of control samples from healthy donors and cancer patients. Clones were sequenced by immunoSEQ multiplex PCR, and TCRdb holds only the in-frame ones, with some missing. The repertoire holds under 65,000 clones, with 90% as singletons. Germline V gene sequence: CDR1 MDHEN, CDR2 SYDVKM. The CDR3 runs to 12 residues. Trimming took off 4 bases at V and 6 bases at J, with 10 bases between the two ends. The chain recombines TRBV28 with TRBJ2-7; the D gene is possibly TRBD1 (6 bases). The source material was PBMCs. The receptor's source is a woman aged 50 to 65 with colorectal cancer. CDR3 in amino acids: CASSSGTSEQYF. In DNA, the CDR3 is TGTGCCAGCAGTTCCGGGACAAGCGAGCAGTACTTC.